Listed below are T cell receptor beta chains from one sample, sequenced in a study of T-cell reconstitution after alpha-beta-depleted transplantation in children. TCRdb reanalysed the PCR reads using MiXCR and keeps one entry per CDR3 protein. In the table there are approximately 650,000 distinct CDR3 sequences, roughly 13% of which are singletons. Here the sequenced sample was PBMCs, taken before TCRalphabeta/CD19-depleted stem cell transplant. The source of these receptors is a girl aged 2 to 9 with congenital amegakaryocytic thrombocytopenia, due to receive a stem cell transplant. Both conserved end residues are part of each CDR3. A D gene is named only where the DNA matches it firmly. The size field is filled for only some rows; it gives once, few, many or a size class.

>few|TRBJ2-1|TRBV11-2|TRBD2
TGTGCCAGCAGCTCGCGGGGACTAGCGTCTAATCGGTTAAATGAGCAGTTCTTC
CASSSRGLASNRLNEQFF
>.|TRBJ2-1|TRBV6-1|TRBD1
TGTGCCAGCAGCAGAAGCGAACCCGGGACAGGGAAGCCCCGATACAATGAGCAGTTCTTC
CASSRSEPGTGKPRYNEQFF
>.|TRBJ2-5|TRBV9|TRBD2
TGTGCCAGCAGCACCAGACTAGCGGGAGGCCAAGAGACCCAGTACTTC
CASSTRLAGGQETQYF
>many|TRBJ2-3|TRBV11-2|.
TGTGCCAGCAGCGTCGACAGAGTAGTAGATACGCAGTATTTT
CASSVDRVVDTQYF
>many|TRBJ2-1|TRBV29-1|.
TGCAGCGTTGAATTGGGGGGCTCCTACAATGAGCAGTTCTTC
CSVELGGSYNEQFF
>once|TRBJ2-1|TRBV7-8|TRBD2
TGTGCCAGCAGCCCTTTAGCGGGAGGGCCGATGGATGAGCAGTTCTTC
CASSPLAGGPMDEQFF
>.|TRBJ1-2|TRBV5-1|.
TGCGCCAGCAGCTTGTCTCTACAGGGCGATGGCTACACCTTC
CASSLSLQGDGYTF
>.|TRBJ2-3|TRBV6-1|.
TGTGCCAGCAGTGAAGAATTAACGGCTTTATCCCTCTCGCAGTATTTT
CASSEELTALSLSQYF
>many|TRBJ2-1|TRBV20-1|TRBD1
TGCAGTGCTCCCGGGACAGAAGACAATGAGCAGTTCTTC
CSAPGTEDNEQFF
>few|TRBJ2-1|TRBV20-1|TRBD2
TGCAGTGCTGAGCCCGGGAGAGCGGGAGGCTTGGGAGACAATGAGCAGTTCTTC
CSAEPGRAGGLGDNEQFF
>few|TRBJ2-7|TRBV28|.
TGTGCCAGCAGTTTAAGTATCGGACTTTCCTACGAGCAGTACTTC
CASSLSIGLSYEQYF
>.|TRBJ2-1|TRBV7-7|TRBD2
TGTGCCAGCAGCTTAAGGCATGTAGCGGGTTGGAATGAGCAGTTCTTC
CASSLRHVAGWNEQFF
>many|TRBJ2-1|TRBV29-1|TRBD2
TGCAGCGTTGAAACACTAGCGGCGTACAATGAGCAGTTCTTC
CSVETLAAYNEQFF
>many|TRBJ2-3|TRBV9|.
TGTGCCAGCAGCGTAGATGAGGGCCCTTATACGCAGTATTTT
CASSVDEGPYTQYF
>many|TRBJ2-2|TRBV10-3|TRBD2
TGTGCCATCAGAAGCGGACTAGCGATCCCCGGGGAGCTGTTTTTT
CAIRSGLAIPGELFF
>.|TRBJ2-5|TRBV5-1|TRBD2
TGCGCCAGCAGCACTAGCGGGAGGGTCCAAGAGACCCAGTACTTC
CASSTSGRVQETQYF
>many|TRBJ1-1|TRBV5-6|.
TGTGCCAGCAGCTTGGGTCGGAGAAAGGGTGCTTTCTTT
CASSLGRRKGAFF
>few|TRBJ1-2|TRBV11-2|TRBD1
TGTGCCAGCAGCTCGAGTTGGGACAGGGGGCGCCGCAATGGCTACACCTTC
CASSSSWDRGRRNGYTF
>many|TRBJ2-3|TRBV7-2|.
TGTGCCAGCAGTCATGACAGGTCTGAGCAGTATTTT
CASSHDRSEQYF
>many|TRBJ2-1|TRBV29-1|.
TGCAGCGTTTACATAGGCCTCTCCTACAATGAGCAGTTCTTC
CSVYIGLSYNEQFF
>.|TRBJ2-5|TRBV10-3|.
TGTGCCATCAGTGAGTCGAGTGGGGGACTGTCTCCCAAGACCCAGTACTTC
CAISESSGGLSPKTQYF
>few|TRBJ2-7|TRBV12-3/TRBV12-4|.
TGTGCCAGCAGTTACCAGGCTGTCTACGAGCAGTACTTC
CASSYQAVYEQYF
>many|TRBJ2-1|TRBV5-1|.
TGCGCCAGCAGCATACTACCAGGGAGCTCCTACAATGAGCAGTTCTTC
CASSILPGSSYNEQFF
>few|TRBJ2-7|TRBV29-1|.
TGCAGCGTTGGGGTTGTCACCCACGAGCAGTACTTC
CSVGVVTHEQYF
>.|TRBJ2-3|TRBV27|TRBD2
TGTGCCAGCAGTTTCCCTCCCGCGACGACTAGCGCTCTTACAGATACGCAGTATTTT
CASSFPPATTSALTDTQYF
>many|TRBJ2-3|TRBV12-3/TRBV12-4|.
TGTGCCAGCAGTCACTCCGATACGCAGTATTTT
CASSHSDTQYF
>many|TRBJ2-1|TRBV7-9|TRBD2
TGTGCCAGCAGCGCGCGGGAGCTCAATGAGCAGTTCTTC
CASSARELNEQFF
>few|TRBJ2-4|TRBV11-1|TRBD2
TGTGCCAGCAGCTTAGGCCAGCTAGCGGGAGCGGCCCCCGAGGCCAAAAACATTCAGTACTTC
CASSLGQLAGAAPEAKNIQYF
>.|TRBJ2-2|TRBV5-1|TRBD2
TGCGCCAGCAGCCTCCAAACTAGCGGGAGACTCACCGGGGAGCTGTTTTTT
CASSLQTSGRLTGELFF
>many|TRBJ2-1|TRBV24-1|.
TGTGCCACCAGTGATTTCCGGGACTCTACTTACAATGAGCAGTTCTTC
CATSDFRDSTYNEQFF